Listed here are 3 T cell receptor beta chains from one sample, sequenced in a study of blood T cell repertoires in COVID-19. The data were produced by immunoSEQ multiplex PCR, yet TCRdb's version contains in-frame clones alone and is incomplete. This repertoire shows some 460,000 clones, 70% to 90% found once; its top ten account for 1.5% to 2%. The sample consisted of PBMCs or T cells enriched from blood (not recorded which). The receptors stem from a woman aged 18-35 years with acute COVID-19.

The chain employs TRBV24-1 and TRBJ1-5; D is ambiguous. Trimming left V 5 bases short and J 4 bases short, with 8 bases between. Germline-derived CDR1 and CDR2 are KGHDR and SFDVKD. CDR3 size: 13 residues. The DNA of the CDR3 is TGTGCCACCAGTGCAGGTTTAAATCAGCCCCAGCATTTT. This sequence encodes CATSAGLNQPQHF.

The chain uses TRBV11-3 and TRBJ2-3; D gene ambiguous. CDR1 SGHNT and CDR2 YENEEA come from the germline V gene. Trimming shortened V by 4 bases and J by 1 base, and 12 bases separated the two germline ends. CDR3 length equals 15 residues. CDR3 nucleotides: TGTGCCAGCAGCTATTCAAGAGCCCGCACAGATACGCAGTATTTT. This gives the protein CASSYSRARTDTQYF.

DNA of the CDR3: TGTGCCAGCAGCTTAACTGCGGGGGGGCTAAAGCAGTTCTTC. The encoded protein is CASSLTAGGLKQFF. The chain joins TRBV7-9 to TRBJ2-1, with 9 bases matching TRBD2. Germline-derived CDR1 and CDR2 are SEHNR and FQNEAQ (reference sequence). CDR3 length: 14 residues. Trimming removed 2 bases from V and 11 bases from J; junction bases left unmatched: 7.